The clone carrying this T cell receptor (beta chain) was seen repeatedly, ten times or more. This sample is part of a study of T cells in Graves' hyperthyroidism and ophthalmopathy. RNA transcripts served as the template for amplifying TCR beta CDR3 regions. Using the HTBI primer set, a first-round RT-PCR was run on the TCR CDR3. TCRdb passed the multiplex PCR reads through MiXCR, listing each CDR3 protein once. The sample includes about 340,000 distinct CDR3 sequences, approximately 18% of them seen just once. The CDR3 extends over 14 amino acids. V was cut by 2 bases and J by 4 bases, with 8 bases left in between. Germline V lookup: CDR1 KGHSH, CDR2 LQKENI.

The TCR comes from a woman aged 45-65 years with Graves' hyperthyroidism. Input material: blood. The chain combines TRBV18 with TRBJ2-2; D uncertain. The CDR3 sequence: CASSPSRPTGELFF. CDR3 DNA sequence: TGTGCCAGCTCACCAAGCCGGCCCACCGGGGAGCTGTTTTTT.